This TCR beta chain was sequenced during a study of T cell changes during pregnancy in multiple sclerosis (dated by TCRdb to about 2019). For the study in its entirety: Changes in the T cell repertoire over the course of pregnancy were examined in this study in women with multiple sclerosis.

Libraries were constructed by the immunoSEQ multiplex PCR assay. TCRdb's version of the immuneACCESS table is confined to in-frame rearrangements and falls short of the full clone set. An unresolved V gene accounts for under half of the shortfall where checked; the remainder is of unknown origin. Counted in this sample were approximately 89,000 clones; about 95% of them appeared once. Of the sample, roughly 2.5% is held by the ten largest clones. V is pared back by 3 bases and J by 5 bases, with 16 bases lying between the germline termini. The CDR3 contains 15 residues, cysteine and phenylalanine counted. Of the read, only the CDR3 DNA is kept; its 45 bases are in frame from base 1. For CDR1 and CDR2, the germline V gene lists SGHRS and YFSETQ. A word on this clone: It lacks a known antigen. One base away there is no much larger clone; base qualities are not given.

The sample was peripheral blood, taken in the third trimester of pregnancy. In this chain, TRBV5-1 is recombined with TRBJ2-3; a tentative D call is TRBD2 (6 bases match). The origin of this receptor is a female donor with multiple sclerosis, enrolled in a pregnancy study. The nucleotide sequence reads as follows: TGCGCCAGCAGCTCGGGACTCCTACCGGGAGATACGCAGTATTTT. This yields the protein CASSSGLLPGDTQYF.